The sample holds a few counts of the clone carrying this T cell receptor (beta chain). This specimen comes from a study of blood T cells in healthy people across ages. For the second PCR, which ran for about 7 to 11 cycles, a sample-barcoded 5' primer and a J-beta primer mix were used. TCRdb recomputed calls from the 5' RACE reads with MiXCR, one row per CDR3 protein. The data contain about 680,000 distinct CDR3 sequences, 49% of them seen just once; the ten biggest clones take up 25% to 35%. V was trimmed by 4 bases and J by 0 bases, leaving 9 bases between them. The CDR3 contains 14 residues. Germline CDR1 is SGHTA and CDR2 is FQGNSA.

This sequence joins TRBV7-2 and TRBJ2-5; possibly TRBD1 or TRBD2 for D (5 bases each). The receptor comes from a woman aged 60 to 75 in good health. Input material: blood. CDR3 sequence (DNA): TGTGCCAGCAGCTGGGGGACCGACCAAGAGACCCAGTACTTC. Translated: CASSWGTDQETQYF.